These 27 T cell receptor beta chains were all obtained from the same sample, sequenced in a study of OX40 agonist ivuxolimab in advanced cancers. This table comes from immunoSEQ multiplex PCR, and its TCRdb copy is limited to in-frame clones, with some not included. The sample holds 12,000 or so clones, around 84% seen once. Material: CD4+ or CD8+ T cells sorted from blood, obtained in a trial of the OX40 agonist ivuxolimab. Every receptor here comes from an adult with an advanced solid tumor such as melanoma, head and neck, liver or kidney cancer.

The V call is TRBV15, the J call TRBJ2-1; TRBD2 aligns across 7 bases. Germline lookup yields CDR1 LNHNV and CDR2 YYDKDF (reference sequence). This CDR3 has 16 residues. Trimming took 0 bases from V and 5 from J; bases not matched to a gene: 7. CDR3 bases: TGTGCCACCAGCAGAGATCAGAGCGGGAATAACAATGAGCAGTTCTTC. Translation: CATSRDQSGNNNEQFF.

The V call is TRBV29-1, the J call TRBJ1-2; 7 nucleotides align to TRBD1. V lost 1 base and J lost 4; bases outside the gene matches: 3. The CDR3 runs 13 residues. Germline CDR1 reads SQVTM; CDR2 reads ANQGSEA. In DNA, the CDR3 is TGCAGCGTTGAAGGGGGACAGCGCTATGGCTACACCTTC. Its protein is CSVEGGQRYGYTF. The complete variable domain, with remaining parts taken from reference TRBV29-1 and TRBJ1-2, reads SAVISQKPSRDICQRGTSLTIQCQVDSQVTMMFWYRQQPGQSLTLIATANQGSEATYESGFVIDKFPISRPNLTFSTLTVSNMSPEDSSIYLCSVEGGQRYGYTFGSGTRLTVV.

The chain links TRBV9 to TRBJ2-3; 10 bases align to TRBD2. The germline V gene has CDR1 SGDLS and CDR2 YYNGEE. The CDR3 has 14 amino acids. The ends lost 3 bases at V and 5 bases at J; junction bases unmatched: 3. CDR3 nucleotides: TGTGCCAGCAGCGCCAGCGGGAGGGTAGATACGCAGTATTTT. Translated, it gives CASSASGRVDTQYF.

The chain couples TRBV13 to TRBJ2-1; TRBD2 matches at 9 bases. Germline assignment: CDR1 PRHDT and CDR2 FYEKMQ (reference sequence). Unmatched junction bases numbered 9, after V lost 5 bases and J lost 4 bases. CDR3 length equals 16 residues. CDR3 protein: CASSDLTSGVYNEQFF. The CDR3 DNA reads as TGTGCCAGCAGCGACCTGACTAGCGGTGTTTACAATGAGCAGTTCTTC.

This clone is termed large (0.1 to 1%). V and J are TRBV7-6 and TRBJ2-2; the match to TRBD1 covers 9 bases. The CDR3 is made up of 14 amino acids. Germline lookup yields CDR1 SGHVS and CDR2 FNYEAQ. Trimming took 7 bases from V and 3 from J; bases not matched to a gene: 3. The CDR3 protein is CASNDRGDTGELFF. The CDR3 bases are TGTGCCAGCAATGACAGGGGGGACACCGGGGAGCTGTTTTTT.

This chain links TRBV5-1 with TRBJ2-1, with TRBD2 matching over 9 bases. Germline CDR1 and CDR2: SGHRS and YFSETQ. The CDR3 is 16 amino acids. V was clipped by 4 bases and J by 6 bases; unmatched bases: 11. This CDR3 is CASSQAAAGGPNEQFF. CDR3 nucleotide sequence: TGCGCCAGCAGCCAGGCTGCGGCGGGAGGGCCCAATGAGCAGTTCTTC.

This chain joins TRBV14 and TRBJ2-7; 7 bases match TRBD1. V shed 5 bases, J shed 5 bases, and the junction held 6 bases outside the gene matches. The CDR3 sequence is 13 residues long. The germline V gene has CDR1 SGHDN and CDR2 FVKESK. CDR3 sequence (DNA): TGTGCCAGCAGCGCGACAGGGATCCACGAGCAGTACTTC. Protein: CASSATGIHEQYF.

V gene TRBV27 combines with J gene TRBJ2-4; D might be TRBD1 (5 bases). Germline V gives CDR1 MNHEY, CDR2 SMNVEV (reference sequence). The V gene lost 6 bases and the J gene lost 14 bases, with 14 bases spanning the gap. CDR3 length: 11 amino acids. This CDR3 reads CASRNQGIEYF. CDR3 sequence (DNA): TGTGCCAGCAGGAACCAGGGAATAGAGTACTTC.

The chain couples TRBV29-1 to TRBJ1-2; D is uncertain. Germline CDR1 and CDR2: SQVTM and ANQGSEA. Between the trimmed V and J ends, which lost 3 bases and 0 bases, there was a span of 11 bases. This CDR3 comprises 14 residues. CDR3 DNA: TGCAGCGTTGAGGACGGCGGTCCTAACTATGGCTACACCTTC. Translated, it gives CSVEDGGPNYGYTF. Using reference TRBV29-1 and TRBJ1-2 for the parts outside the CDR3, the full variable domain is SAVISQKPSRDICQRGTSLTIQCQVDSQVTMMFWYRQQPGQSLTLIATANQGSEATYESGFVIDKFPISRPNLTFSTLTVSNMSPEDSSIYLCSVEDGGPNYGYTFGSGTRLTVV.

The chain carries TRBV19 and TRBJ2-7; 9 bases map to TRBD2. Losses at the gene ends were 5 bases for V and 1 base for J; bases not matched to a gene: 6. Germline loops: CDR1 LNHDA, CDR2 SQIVND (reference sequence). This CDR3 is 15 amino acids long. CDR3 sequence: CASSPLAGASYEQYF. The CDR3, as DNA: TGTGCCAGTAGTCCATTAGCGGGGGCATCCTACGAGCAGTACTTC.

The rearrangement uses TRBV29-1 and TRBJ2-5; D not resolved. Trimming removed 5 bases at V and 4 bases at J, with 14 bases between. CDR3 length: 13 residues. Per germline, CDR1 SQVTM and CDR2 ANQGSEA. CDR3 loop: CSVLPGGAETQYF. CDR3 bases: TGCAGCGTTCTGCCGGGTGGCGCAGAGACCCAGTACTTC. Variable domain in full (rest from reference TRBV29-1 and TRBJ2-5): SAVISQKPSRDICQRGTSLTIQCQVDSQVTMMFWYRQQPGQSLTLIATANQGSEATYESGFVIDKFPISRPNLTFSTLTVSNMSPEDSSIYLCSVLPGGAETQYFGPGTRLLVL.

The V gene is TRBV27, the J gene TRBJ2-1, with 11 bases that match TRBD2. V lost 4 bases, J lost 4 bases, and 9 bases stayed unmatched. CDR1 and CDR2 (germline): MNHEY, SMNVEV (reference sequence). The CDR3 totals 17 residues. This CDR3 reads CASSSPGTSGVYNEQFF. The CDR3 coding sequence is TGTGCCAGCAGTTCCCCCGGGACTAGCGGAGTATACAATGAGCAGTTCTTC.

The chain employs TRBV25-1 and TRBJ2-7; D might be TRBD1 or TRBD2, each matching 6 bases. V was pared by 7 bases and J by 6 bases, with 22 bases between. The CDR3 totals 15 residues. CDR1 and CDR2 from the germline V gene are MGHDK and SYGVNS. DNA for the CDR3: TGTGCCAGCATCAAAGGGGGGCGACGTCTGGCCGAGCAGTACTTC. Translating gives CASIKGGRRLAEQYF.

This chain links TRBV9 with TRBJ2-2; 15 bases are a match to TRBD2. CDR3 length: 18 amino acids. The trim removed 2 bases at V and 2 bases at J, leaving 4 bases unmatched. Germline V gene sequence: CDR1 SGDLS, CDR2 YYNGEE. In DNA form, the CDR3 reads TGTGCCAGCAGCGTCGGACTAGCGGGAGGGCCAAACACCGGGGAGCTGTTTTTT. It yields the protein CASSVGLAGGPNTGELFF.

The chain has TRBV5-4 and TRBJ2-2; D remains ambiguous. CDR3 length: 14 amino acids. CDR1 SGHNT and CDR2 YYREEE come from the germline V gene (reference sequence). Trimming left V 3 bases short and J 1 base short, with 7 bases between. CDR3 sequence: CASSWPENTGELFF. The CDR3 DNA sequence: TGTGCCAGCAGCTGGCCGGAGAACACCGGGGAGCTGTTTTTT.

This chain connects TRBV7-2 to TRBJ2-5; D gene unclear. CDR3 length: 12 residues. Trimming left V 1 base short and J 2 bases short, with 2 bases between. The germline CDR1 and CDR2 sequences are SGHTA and FQGNSA. CDR3: CASSLVQETQYF. For the CDR3, the DNA is TGTGCCAGCAGCTTAGTGCAAGAGACCCAGTACTTC.

The rearrangement links TRBV29-1 to TRBJ2-1, with D possibly called TRBD1 or TRBD2 (5 bases each). The CDR3 totals 19 residues. Deletions cut 7 bases from V and 0 bases from J, with 28 bases between. CDR1 and CDR2 (germline): SQVTM, ANQGSEA. The CDR3 nucleotides read TGCAGCGAACAAGGTGACGCTTCGGGGCTAAGGAGCTCCTACAATGAGCAGTTCTTC. Translating gives CSEQGDASGLRSSYNEQFF.

This chain connects TRBV5-1 to TRBJ2-7; unclear D gene. In germline, CDR1 is SGHRS, CDR2 YFSETQ. V lost 0 bases to trimming and J lost 3 bases, with 10 bases between them. This CDR3 spans 14 amino acids. The CDR3 DNA follows: TGCGCCAGCAGCTTGGTACCGGGTATCTACGAGCAGTACTTC. This translates into CASSLVPGIYEQYF.

The chain is built from TRBV2 and TRBJ1-1; D possibly corresponds to TRBD1 (5 bases). Trimming cost V 8 bases and J 6 bases, with 13 bases left between them. Germline V gene lookup returns CDR1 SNHLY and CDR2 FYNNEI. The CDR3 consists of 12 residues. The CDR3 here is CASCAGRSEAFF. The CDR3 DNA reads TGTGCCAGCTGTGCAGGGCGGTCTGAAGCTTTCTTT. The full variable domain, its missing parts supplied by reference TRBV2 and TRBJ1-1, is EPEVTQTPSHQVTQMGQEVILRCVPISNHLYFYWYRQILGQKVEFLVSFYNNEISEKSEIFDDQFSVERPDGSNFTLKIRSTKLEDSAMYFCASCAGRSEAFFGQGTRLTVV.

The V call is TRBV7-6, the J call TRBJ1-2; D gene unclear. Germline assignment: CDR1 SGHVS and CDR2 FNYEAQ. The CDR3 contains 14 residues. Trimming shortened V by 1 base and J by 7 bases, and 13 bases separated the two germline ends. CDR3 coding DNA: TGTGCCAGCAGCTTAGGAGGACCTCTACTTGGCTACACCTTC. It yields the protein CASSLGGPLLGYTF. The variable domain in full, with the rest retrieved from reference TRBV7-6 and TRBJ1-2, is GAGVSQSPRYKVTKRGQDVALRCDPISGHVSLYWYRQALGQGPEFLTYFNYEAQQDKSGLPNDRFSAERPEGSISTLTIQRTEQRDSAMYRCASSLGGPLLGYTFGSGTRLTVV.

This clone showed up just a few times. This chain joins TRBV5-6 and TRBJ1-1; unclear D gene. Deletions cut 5 bases from V and 6 bases from J, with 20 bases between. Germline lookup yields CDR1 SGHDT and CDR2 YYEEEE. The CDR3 has 15 residues. The CDR3 here is CASSSQSSSRAEAFF. The CDR3 DNA reads TGTGCCAGCAGTTCCCAATCAAGTTCCCGCGCTGAAGCTTTCTTT.

The V gene is TRBV19, the J gene TRBJ1-5, with TRBD1 as a possible D gene (5 bases). The CDR3 length is 13 residues. Germline CDR1 is LNHDA and CDR2 is SQIVND (reference sequence). V was shortened by 3 bases and J by 8 bases, with 11 bases between the two germline ends. The CDR3 sequence: CASSISGGKPQHF. CDR3 coding DNA: TGTGCCAGTAGTATTAGCGGGGGAAAGCCCCAGCATTTT.

The chain employs TRBV27 and TRBJ1-2; 7 bases line up with TRBD1. CDR1 is MNHEY and CDR2 is SMNVEV in the germline V gene (reference sequence). The length of the CDR3 is 14 residues. The trim removed 6 bases at V and 4 bases at J, leaving 8 bases unmatched. The CDR3 protein is CASRSTGEGYGYTF. The DNA for the CDR3 is TGTGCCAGCAGATCTACAGGGGAAGGCTATGGCTACACCTTC.

This clone is medium-sized (0.01 to 0.1%). The rearrangement joins TRBV4-1 to TRBJ2-5; TRBD1 is a possible D gene (5 bases). The germline CDR1 and CDR2 sequences are MGHRA and YSYEKL. The CDR3 runs to 14 residues. V dropped 0 bases and J dropped 2 bases, with 7 bases sitting between them. For the CDR3, the DNA is TGCGCCAGCAGCCAAGACAGGGCGCAAGAGACCCAGTACTTC. It codes for CASSQDRAQETQYF.

The gene calls are TRBV5-1 and TRBJ2-3, with 7 positions matching TRBD2. Germline CDR1 reads SGHRS; CDR2 reads YFSETQ. Unmatched junction bases numbered 9, after V lost 2 bases and J lost 0 bases. This CDR3 is built from 17 residues. The CDR3 loop reads CASSFLPAGTSTDTQYF. CDR3 in DNA: TGCGCCAGCAGCTTTCTCCCAGCGGGGACGAGCACAGATACGCAGTATTTT. Combining the CDR3 with reference TRBV5-1 and TRBJ2-3 gives the whole variable domain KAGVTQTPRYLIKTRGQQVTLSCSPISGHRSVSWYQQTPGQGLQFLFEYFSETQRNKGNFPGRFSGRQFSNSRSEMNVSTLELGDSALYLCASSFLPAGTSTDTQYFGPGTRLTVL.

The chain links TRBV2 to TRBJ2-5, with 11 nucleotides matching TRBD2. Unmatched junction bases numbered 11, after V lost 6 bases and J lost 5 bases. The CDR3 loop spans 16 amino acids. CDR1 and CDR2 (germline): SNHLY, FYNNEI. The CDR3 DNA reads as TGTGCCAGCAGGGGGACTAGCGGTTACCCCGAGGAGACCCAGTACTTC. Translated, it gives CASRGTSGYPEETQYF.

V gene TRBV7-8 combines with J gene TRBJ2-3; D uncertain. Germline V gene lookup returns CDR1 SGHVS and CDR2 FQNEAQ. The CDR3 is made up of 14 amino acids. Between the trimmed V and J ends, which lost 2 bases and 2 bases, there was a span of 8 bases. Here the CDR3 DNA reads TGTGCCAGCAGCTTAACGCGTTCCACAGATACGCAGTATTTT. This codes for CASSLTRSTDTQYF.